This T cell receptor beta chain originates from a study of somatic mutations in cytotoxic T cells in rheumatoid arthritis. To note about this clone: The target antigen is unknown.

Regarding the study as a whole: CD8+ T-cell clonality showed no significant difference between rheumatoid arthritis patients and age-matched healthy controls.

This CDR3 comprises 14 residues. Germline lookup yields CDR1 KGHSH and CDR2 LQKENI. V shed 3 bases and J 6 bases; nucleotides not matched to a gene: 6. Generated by immunoSEQ multiplex PCR, the TCRdb table keeps only in-frame clones and is missing some. The table shows tens of thousands of clones, with 82% occurring only once. The sample consisted of CD8+ T cells sorted from blood. The J gene is TRBJ1-2, the V gene TRBV18; 8 positions match TRBD1. This clonotype was obtained from a man in his forties or fifties in good health. The CDR3, as DNA: TGTGCCAGCTCACCCGAGGACAGGGAAAATGGCTACACCTTC. Residues: CASSPEDRENGYTF.